The 13 T cell receptor beta chains below all came from one sample that was sequenced in a study of T-cell reconstitution after alpha-beta-depleted transplantation in children. During its preparation, the TCRbeta library received unique molecular identifiers. One entry per CDR3 protein, called by TCRdb with MiXCR from the PCR reads. The sample has about a million distinct CDR3 sequences, around 30% seen once. The input for sequencing was PBMCs, mostly from graft donor cells, taken 360 days after TCRalphabeta/CD19-depleted stem cell transplant. These receptor sequences come from a boy in the first two years of life who had a stem cell transplant for SCID, so the T cells may come from the graft donor.

The chain links TRBV4-1 to TRBJ1-1; D is uncertain. Trimming cost V 0 bases and J 7 bases, with 21 bases left between them. Germline-derived CDR1 and CDR2 are MGHRA and YSYEKL. The CDR3 is made up of 17 amino acids. For the CDR3, the DNA is TGCGCCAGCAGCCAAGAATTTTACCGAACGCCAGTGGGTGAAGCTTTCTTT. This codes for CASSQEFYRTPVGEAFF.

This clonotype has only a few counts. CDR3 sequence reads: CASSEYHPGQANQPQHF. The CDR3 DNA follows: TGTGCCAGCAGTGAATACCATCCGGGACAGGCTAATCAGCCCCAGCATTTT. This chain uses TRBV6-1 with TRBJ1-5; 8 bases fit TRBD1. Trimming at V came to 2 bases and at J to 4 bases, leaving 10 bases not matched to a gene. Germline loops: CDR1 MNHNS, CDR2 SASEGT. This CDR3 comprises 17 residues.

This chain uses TRBV5-1 with TRBJ2-1, with TRBD1 identical over 10 bases. The CDR3 totals 16 residues. CDR1 and CDR2 from the germline V gene are SGHRS and YFSETQ. V gave up 7 bases and J gave up 6 bases; unmatched junction bases: 13. CDR3 sequence reads: CASAPSGDRGGNEQFF. The CDR3 DNA reads TGCGCCAGCGCCCCCTCAGGGGACAGGGGAGGCAATGAGCAGTTCTTC. The entire variable domain, with the rest obtained from reference TRBV5-1 and TRBJ2-1, is as follows: KAGVTQTPRYLIKTRGQQVTLSCSPISGHRSVSWYQQTPGQGLQFLFEYFSETQRNKGNFPGRFSGRQFSNSRSEMNVSTLELGDSALYLCASAPSGDRGGNEQFFGPGTRLTVL.

This chain joins TRBV28 and TRBJ2-2, with no clear D. In germline, CDR1 is MDHEN, CDR2 SYDVKM. The CDR3 is 11 residues long. V lost 8 bases and J 6 bases, leaving 7 bases between the germline ends. Here the CDR3 reads CASESAGELFF. DNA for the CDR3: TGTGCCAGCGAAAGTGCCGGGGAGCTGTTTTTT.

This rearrangement joins TRBV7-8 to TRBJ2-2, with D perhaps being TRBD1 or TRBD2 (5 bases each). Between the trimmed V and J ends, which lost 5 bases and 1 base, there was a span of 14 bases. This CDR3 comprises 16 residues. In germline, CDR1 is SGHVS, CDR2 FQNEAQ. The CDR3 DNA sequence: TGTGCCAGCAGCCGGCCGGGACGGTTGAACACCGGGGAGCTGTTTTTT. This encodes CASSRPGRLNTGELFF. Full variable domain (missing parts from reference TRBV7-8 and TRBJ2-2): GAGVSQSPRYKVAKRGQDVALRCDPISGHVSLFWYQQALGQGPEFLTYFQNEAQLDKSGLPSDRFFAERPEGSVSTLKIQRTQQEDSAVYLCASSRPGRLNTGELFFGEGSRLTVL.

This clonotype has more than one count but fewer than ten. DNA of the CDR3: TGTGCCAGCAGCGTACCTCCGGGGGACGGCGAGCAGTACTTC. Protein: CASSVPPGDGEQYF. V usage is TRBV9 and J usage is TRBJ2-7; D is possibly TRBD2 (6 bases). Trimming pared 1 base from V and 6 bases from J, leaving 14 bases between. Germline V gives CDR1 SGDLS, CDR2 YYNGEE. The CDR3 sequence is 14 residues long.

This clonotype was seen a few times. V usage is TRBV29-1 and J usage is TRBJ2-3; TRBD1 aligns across 9 bases. CDR3 length: 16 amino acids. The trim removed 3 bases at V and 2 bases at J, leaving 9 bases unmatched. Germline V gene data show CDR1 as SQVTM and CDR2 as ANQGSEA. CDR3 region: CSVDSRTGASTDTQYF. CDR3 bases: TGCAGCGTTGATTCTAGGACAGGGGCCTCCACAGATACGCAGTATTTT.

This clonotype was observed a handful of times. This chain joins TRBV12-3 or TRBV12-4 and TRBJ2-1; no reliable D call. The CDR3 is made up of 16 amino acids. V dropped 5 bases and J dropped 8 bases, with 22 bases sitting between them. CDR3 DNA: TGTGCCAGCAGTGTCCAATTAGGGCCAATCCGATATGAGCAGTTCTTC. Translated: CASSVQLGPIRYEQFF.

There are a few counts of this clonotype. The rearrangement uses TRBV12-3 or TRBV12-4 and TRBJ2-3, with 8 bases fitting TRBD2. This CDR3 has 15 residues. The junction had 6 bases not matched to a gene; V was cut back by 6 bases and J by 1 base. This CDR3 reads CASSPAGDRTDTQYF. For the CDR3, the DNA is TGTGCCAGCAGCCCAGCGGGGGACCGCACAGATACGCAGTATTTT.

The V and J genes are TRBV4-2 and TRBJ2-5, with a weak D call TRBD1 (5 bases). Germline values: CDR1 LGHNA, CDR2 YNFKEQ. The CDR3 extends over 16 amino acids. The V gene lost 0 bases and the J gene lost 0 bases, with 11 bases spanning the gap. DNA of the CDR3: TGTGCCAGCAGCCAAGAGGGGCGCGAGTACCAAGAGACCCAGTACTTC. Encoded protein: CASSQEGREYQETQYF.

A word on this clonotype: An end of the junction differs from the germline gene, which may be a read error. The chain employs TRBV28 and TRBJ1-1; D not resolved. The CDR3 sequence is 14 residues long. Germline V CDR1 and CDR2: MDHEN, SYDVKM. CDR3 sequence (DNA): TGTGCCAGCAGTTTAATAGTGGGGAACACTGAAGTTTTCTTT. It codes for CASSLIVGNTEVFF.

The chain is built from TRBV20-1 and TRBJ2-5, with D possibly TRBD2 on 5 matching bases. The CDR3 is made up of 12 amino acids. Germline V gene data show CDR1 as DFQATT and CDR2 as SNEGSKA (reference sequence). DNA for the CDR3: TGCAGCCCTGCCCCCCTAGGAGGGACCCAGTACTTC. Its translation: CSPAPLGGTQYF.

This clonotype has just a few counts. The V call is TRBV5-1, the J call TRBJ2-5; 8 nucleotides match TRBD1. Germline-derived CDR1 and CDR2 are SGHRS and YFSETQ. The V and J ends lost 3 bases and 3 bases, in that order; junction bases with no gene match: 4. CDR3 length equals 14 residues. The CDR3 nucleotides are TGCGCCAGCAGCTCTGACAGGGGTGAAGAGACCCAGTACTTC. Its protein product is CASSSDRGEETQYF.